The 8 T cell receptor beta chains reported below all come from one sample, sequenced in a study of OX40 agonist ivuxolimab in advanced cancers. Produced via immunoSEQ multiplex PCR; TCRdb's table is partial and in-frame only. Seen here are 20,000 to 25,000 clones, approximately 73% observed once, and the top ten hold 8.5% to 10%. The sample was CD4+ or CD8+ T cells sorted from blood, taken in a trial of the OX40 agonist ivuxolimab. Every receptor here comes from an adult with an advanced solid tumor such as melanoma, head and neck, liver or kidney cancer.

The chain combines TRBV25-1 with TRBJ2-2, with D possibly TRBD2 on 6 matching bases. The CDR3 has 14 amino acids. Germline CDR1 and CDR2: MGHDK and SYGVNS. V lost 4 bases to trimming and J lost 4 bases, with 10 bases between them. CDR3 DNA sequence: TGTGCCAGCAGTGGGAGGGTTGCCACCGGGGAGCTGTTTTTT. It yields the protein CASSGRVATGELFF.

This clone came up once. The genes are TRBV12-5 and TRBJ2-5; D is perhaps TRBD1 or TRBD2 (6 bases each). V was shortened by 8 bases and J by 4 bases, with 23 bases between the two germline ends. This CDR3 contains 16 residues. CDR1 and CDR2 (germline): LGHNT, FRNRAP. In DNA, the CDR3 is TGTGCTAGTCGACGTGGGACGGGGGCTGGGATAGAGACCCAGTACTTC. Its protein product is CASRRGTGAGIETQYF.

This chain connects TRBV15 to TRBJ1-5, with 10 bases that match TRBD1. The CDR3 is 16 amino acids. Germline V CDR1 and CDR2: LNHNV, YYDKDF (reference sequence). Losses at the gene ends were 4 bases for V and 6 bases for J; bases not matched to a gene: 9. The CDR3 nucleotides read TGTGCCACCAGCACAGACAGGGGGCGCGATGTTCAGCCCCAGCATTTT. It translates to CATSTDRGRDVQPQHF.

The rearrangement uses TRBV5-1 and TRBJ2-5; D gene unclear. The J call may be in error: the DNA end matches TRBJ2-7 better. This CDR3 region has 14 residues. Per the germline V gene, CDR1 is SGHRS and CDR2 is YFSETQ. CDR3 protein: CASSLGFTAYEQYF. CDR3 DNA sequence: TGCGCCAGCAGCTTGGGATTTACCGCCTACGAGCAGTACTTC.

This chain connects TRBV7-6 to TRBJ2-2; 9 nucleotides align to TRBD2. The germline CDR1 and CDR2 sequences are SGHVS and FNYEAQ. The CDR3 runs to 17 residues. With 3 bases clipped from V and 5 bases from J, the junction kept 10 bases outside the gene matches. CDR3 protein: CASSFLAGGAATGELFF. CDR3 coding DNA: TGTGCCAGCAGCTTCCTTGCGGGGGGGGCCGCAACCGGGGAGCTGTTTTTT.

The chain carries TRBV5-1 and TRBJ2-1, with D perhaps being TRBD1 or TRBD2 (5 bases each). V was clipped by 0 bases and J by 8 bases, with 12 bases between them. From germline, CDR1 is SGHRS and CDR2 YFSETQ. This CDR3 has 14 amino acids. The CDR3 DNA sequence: TGCGCCAGCAGCTTGGTTGGGGGTTTGGATGAGCAGTTCTTC. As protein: CASSLVGGLDEQFF.

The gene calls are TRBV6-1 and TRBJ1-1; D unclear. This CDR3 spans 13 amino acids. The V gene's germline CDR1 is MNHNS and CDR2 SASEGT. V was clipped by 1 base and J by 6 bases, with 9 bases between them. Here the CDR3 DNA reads TGTGCCAGCAGTGAAGGTGGGATCTCTGAAGCTTTCTTT. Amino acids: CASSEGGISEAFF.

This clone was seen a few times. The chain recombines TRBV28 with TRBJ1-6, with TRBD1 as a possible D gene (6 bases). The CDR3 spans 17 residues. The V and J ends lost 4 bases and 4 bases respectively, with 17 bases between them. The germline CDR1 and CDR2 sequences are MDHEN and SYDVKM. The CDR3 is CASSSEGGGAYNSPLHF. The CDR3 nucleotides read TGTGCCAGCAGTTCAGAGGGAGGGGGTGCATATAATTCACCCCTCCACTTT.